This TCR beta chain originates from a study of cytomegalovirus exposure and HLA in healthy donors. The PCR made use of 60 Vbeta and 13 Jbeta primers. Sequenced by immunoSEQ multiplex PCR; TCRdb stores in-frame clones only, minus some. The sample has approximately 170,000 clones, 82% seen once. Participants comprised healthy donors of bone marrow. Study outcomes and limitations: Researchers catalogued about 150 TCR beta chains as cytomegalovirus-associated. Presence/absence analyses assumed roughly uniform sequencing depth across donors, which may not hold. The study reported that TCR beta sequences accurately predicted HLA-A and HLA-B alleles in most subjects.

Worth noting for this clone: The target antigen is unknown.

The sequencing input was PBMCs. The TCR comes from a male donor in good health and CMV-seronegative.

The CDR3 region is CASSQESQGARGYTF. The CDR3, as DNA: TGTGCCAGCAGCCAAGAGTCGCAGGGGGCGCGGGGCTACACCTTC. This chain links TRBV4-2 with TRBJ1-2, with 8 nucleotides matching TRBD1. Germline trimming cut 0 bases from V and 8 bases from J; bases unmatched to any gene: 8. The CDR3 runs 15 residues. Looked up from germline, CDR1 is LGHNA and CDR2 is YNFKEQ.